The clone carrying this TCR beta chain has more than one count but fewer than ten. Original data processing: Reference gene primer amplification gave estimated nucleated cell counts. Method: immunoSEQ multiplex PCR; TCRdb's copy keeps in-frame clones and lacks some. The V and J calls and clone size are taken from that table; D and trimming were inferred from the DNA. The sample contains under 200,000 clones, 79% of which appear only once. The V gene's germline CDR1 is MNHEY and CDR2 SVGEGT. Losses at the gene ends were 4 bases for V and 1 base for J; bases not matched to a gene: 1. This CDR3 has 13 amino acids. Patients from Seattle were sampled longitudinally, starting during active infection. The record originates from a study of blood T cell repertoires in COVID-19. Study context: Acute-phase and convalescent COVID-19 samples originated in the United States, Italy and Spain.

Sequences were obtained from peripheral blood. The rearrangement links TRBV6-2 or TRBV6-3 to TRBJ2-7, with 7 bases that match TRBD2. The origin of this receptor is a woman in her 40s with COVID-19, enrolled during active disease. This CDR3 is CASSLLASYEQYF. DNA for the CDR3: TGTGCCAGCAGTTTACTAGCGTCCTACGAGCAGTACTTC.